What follows are 5 T cell receptor beta chains derived from one specimen sequenced in a study of T cells in women clearing cervical HPV infection (dated by TCRdb to between 2017 and 2018). Library creation used the immunoSEQ multiplex PCR assay. TCRdb took this table from immuneACCESS and kept in-frame rearrangements with V and J called. Such tables lack part of the clones; where checked against another copy, unresolved V genes explain under half of the gap, and the rest is unexplained. The sample has approximately 21,000 clones on record. The ten largest make up about 2.5% of the sample. Sequenced material: blood buffy coat. These receptors were taken from a woman aged 18 to 75 with a cervical HPV16 infection that either progressed to CIN3+ or cleared (not recorded which).

CDR3 protein: CASSWDRDDYTF. The part of the CDR3 DNA that was read is TGTGCCAGCTCATGGGACAGGGACGAC. This chain connects TRBV18 to TRBJ1-2; TRBD1 matches at 9 bases. Read data end 3 residues before the CDR3 end; the end is taken from the germline J gene. The CDR3 totals 12 residues. Germline V gene lookup returns CDR1 KGHSH and CDR2 LQKENI.

Comments on this clone: Sequencing ends 3 residues short of the CDR3 end; the germline J gene provides the rest. The rearrangement joins TRBV19 to TRBJ1-4, with 9 positions matching TRBD1. Germline V gives CDR1 LNHDA, CDR2 SQIVND (reference sequence). This CDR3 is built from 15 residues. The CDR3 loop reads CASKLTGGSNSTLFF. The sequenced CDR3 bases are TGTGCCAGTAAGTTGACAGGGGGAAGCAATTCAACA.

On this clone: The read halts 3 residues ahead of the CDR3 end, with the missing end drawn from the germline J gene. The chain carries TRBV7-3 and TRBJ2-7; 9 bases agree with TRBD2. Germline V gene data show CDR1 as SGHTA and CDR2 as FQGTGA. With 3 bases clipped from V and 3 bases from J, the junction kept 6 bases outside the gene matches. The CDR3 is 15 amino acids. CDR3 in amino acids: CASSFPLSGSYEQYF. The covered CDR3 bases are TGTGCCAGCAGCTTTCCGCTTAGCGGGAGCTACGAG.

As for this clone: The read comes to an end 3 residues before the CDR3 does, leaving the germline J gene to fill in the end. V usage is TRBV19 and J usage is TRBJ2-4; tentatively, D is TRBD1 (7 bases). Germline values: CDR1 LNHDA, CDR2 SQIVND (reference sequence). This CDR3 is built from 15 residues. The part of the CDR3 DNA that was read is TGTGCCAGTAGTCCGTTGGAGGGACAGCCTTATGGT. Translating it yields CASSPLEGQPYG. The full CDR3 sequence reads CASSPLEGQPYGQYF.

Concerning this clone: The read finishes 3 residues shy of the CDR3 end, and the germline J gene is used to complete it. The chain uses TRBV6-2 or TRBV6-3 and TRBJ1-2; D is uncertain. This CDR3 is 13 amino acids long. Germline CDR1 reads MNHEY; CDR2 reads SVGEGT. V shed 2 bases and J shed 3 bases, with 7 bases lying between them. The sequenced CDR3 bases are TGTGCCAGCAGTTACCTTAATTACTATGGC. Its translation is CASSYLNYYG. The CDR3 in full is CASSYLNYYGYTF.